The source of this T cell receptor (beta chain) is a study of blood T cell repertoires in COVID-19 (dated by TCRdb to about 2020). About the investigation overall: Samples from collaborators originated in the United States, Italy and Spain and spanned both the acute and convalescent phases of COVID-19. The material from the prospective study consisted of cDNA or gDNA derived from T cells, B-cell-depleted T cells, or PBMCs. Subjects who had been exposed to COVID-19, were actively infected with it, or had recovered from it provided the deeply sampled blood TCRbeta repertoires that made up the dataset. A freely available public database, intended as a resource for researchers studying the immune response to SARS-CoV-2, is where the repertoires were released. Samples came from the ongoing ImmuneRACE study (first 160 participants) plus 1,254 subjects from 6 global collaborators. The sample metadata nearly always contained a de-identified subject ID, COVID-19 status, age in years and sex. Where available, HLA class I and class II types were taken from metadata supplied by the sample provider and were not determined by assay-based typing.

One collaborating source in Seattle enrolled patients while the patients were actively infected and followed the patients over time throughout the course of disease. Collaborating institutions collected whole blood in K2EDTA tubes following their own protocols. For TCRbeta analysis, collaborators shipped samples as frozen whole blood, isolated PBMCs, or DNA extracted from either of those sample types. Points the paper makes about the study in general: How much clinical and demographic metadata was included differed by source and by participant, and the metadata was provided uncurated.

From a lookup of the germline V gene, CDR1 and CDR2 are MRHNA and SNTAGT. Trimming removed 6 bases from V and 11 bases from J, leaving 14 bases between the germline ends. The CDR3 runs 12 residues from the cysteine to the phenylalanine. The entry retains the CDR3 DNA only, 36 bases that are in frame from base 1. This clone was seen a single time. Its target antigen remains unknown. There are no base qualities to consult, and no much larger clone falls within one base. TCRbeta CDR3 regions were amplified from genomic DNA using the immunoSEQ Assay, a bias-controlled multiplex PCR. The paper's processing steps were these. The number of nucleated cells in each sample was estimated by amplification of reference gene primers within the assay. To quantify the absolute abundance of each unique TCRbeta CDR3 rearrangement, sequence reads were collapsed and filtered. For each sample, productive Simpson clonality was calculated as the square root of Simpson's diversity index over productive rearrangements. Here the immuneACCESS table is served through TCRdb, limited to in-frame sequences with V and J called. Missing clones are a known gap in these copies; in checked studies unresolved V genes cover under half, and the rest lacks a known reason. V, J and clone size derive from that table, while D and trimming were established from the DNA sequence. The sample yields roughly 84,000 clones; roughly three quarters were counted once. The ten largest clones take up just over 35% of the sample.

Recombination joined TRBV6-4 with TRBJ2-1; TRBD2 is possibly the D segment (6 matching bases). The source is a man aged 60 to 69 with COVID-19, enrolled during active disease. Sequencing was performed on peripheral blood. The CDR3 loop reads CASSSLGGKQFF. The base sequence is TGTGCCAGCAGCTCTCTTGGGGGGAAGCAGTTCTTC.